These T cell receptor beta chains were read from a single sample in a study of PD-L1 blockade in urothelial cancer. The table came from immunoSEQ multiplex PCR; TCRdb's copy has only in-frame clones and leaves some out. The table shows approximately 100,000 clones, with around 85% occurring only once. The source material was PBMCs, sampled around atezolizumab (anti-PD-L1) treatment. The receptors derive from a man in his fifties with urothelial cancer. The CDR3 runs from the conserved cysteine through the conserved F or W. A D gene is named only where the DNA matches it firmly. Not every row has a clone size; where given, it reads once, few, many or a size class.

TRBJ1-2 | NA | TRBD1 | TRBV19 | TGTGCCAGTATAGGACCCGGGACAGACGGTGGCTACACCTTC | CASIGPGTDGGYTF
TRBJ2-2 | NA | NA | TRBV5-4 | TGTGCCAGCAGCCTAGGGGGAAAAAAGGGGGAGCTGTTTTTT | CASSLGGKKGELFF
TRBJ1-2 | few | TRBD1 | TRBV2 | TGTGCCAGCAGTCAGACAGGGTTGGGCGGCTACACCTTC | CASSQTGLGGYTF
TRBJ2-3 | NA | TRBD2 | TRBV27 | TGTGCCAGCAGCCATCGACTAGCGGGAGGGCCAAATACGCAGTATTTT | CASSHRLAGGPNTQYF
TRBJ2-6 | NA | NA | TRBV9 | TGTGCCAGCAGCCCCCAAGTGAGGAGCTCTGGGGCCAACGTCCTGACTTTC | CASSPQVRSSGANVLTF
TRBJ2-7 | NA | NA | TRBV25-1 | TGTGCCAGCAGGGAGGGCGGTTACGAGCAGTACTTC | CASREGGYEQYF
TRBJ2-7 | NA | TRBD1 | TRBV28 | TGTGCCAGCAGAGGGACAGCCTTCTCCTACGAGCAGTACTTC | CASRGTAFSYEQYF
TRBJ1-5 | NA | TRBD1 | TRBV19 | TGTGCCAGTAGTATGACAGGGTTTGGCAATCAGCCCCAGCATTTT | CASSMTGFGNQPQHF
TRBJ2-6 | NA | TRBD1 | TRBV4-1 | TGCGCCAGCAGCCAAGACCCGGGACAGGGTATAGTTGGGGCCAACGTCCTGACTTTC | CASSQDPGQGIVGANVLTF
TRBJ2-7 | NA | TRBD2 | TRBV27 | TGTGCCAGCAGTTCATTTGGGACTAGGGGAGTATACGAGCAGTACTTC | CASSSFGTRGVYEQYF
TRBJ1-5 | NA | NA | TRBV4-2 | TGTGCCAGCAGCCAAGATATTTTAGATAATCAGCCCCAGCATTTT | CASSQDILDNQPQHF
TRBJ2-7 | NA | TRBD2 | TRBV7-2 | TGTGCCAGCAGCTACCAAGGACTGACTAGCGGGATAGGCGAGCAGTACTTC | CASSYQGLTSGIGEQYF
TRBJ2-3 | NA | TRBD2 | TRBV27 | TGTGCCAGCAGTTTAACCGGGACTAGCGGGAGTCATTTTGATACGCAGTATTTT | CASSLTGTSGSHFDTQYF
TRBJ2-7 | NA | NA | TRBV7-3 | TGTGCCAGCAGCTTTTCGAGCGTTCGGGGGGCGCCCTACGAGCAGTACTTC | CASSFSSVRGAPYEQYF
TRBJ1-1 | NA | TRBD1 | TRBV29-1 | TGCAGCGTTCTAACTGAGACAGGGTACACTGAAGCTTTCTTT | CSVLTETGYTEAFF
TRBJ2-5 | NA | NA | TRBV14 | TGTGCCAGCAGCCAAGGCAGAGACAGCAAGAGAGGCCAGTACTTC | CASSQGRDSKRGQYF
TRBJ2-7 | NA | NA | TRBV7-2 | TGTGCCAGCAGCTTAACTAGATTTAACGAGCAGTACTTC | CASSLTRFNEQYF
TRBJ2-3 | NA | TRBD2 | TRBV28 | TGTGCCAGCAGTTCGCGACTAGCGGGAGCAGATACGCAGTATTTT | CASSSRLAGADTQYF
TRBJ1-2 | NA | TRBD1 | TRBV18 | TGTGCCAGCTCAGCGGGACAGACGCTCTATGGCTACACCTTC | CASSAGQTLYGYTF
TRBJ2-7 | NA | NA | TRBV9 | TGTGCCAGCAGCGTAGCGGGGGGCGAATTGTACGAGCAGTACTTC | CASSVAGGELYEQYF
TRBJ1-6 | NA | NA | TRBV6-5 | TGTGCCAGCAGTTACTCGGGGGGGGGAGATTCACCCCTCCACTTT | CASSYSGGGDSPLHF
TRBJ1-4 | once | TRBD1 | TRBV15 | TGTGCCACCAGCTGGACGTTGGACAGGTTTAATGAAAAACTGTTTTTT | CATSWTLDRFNEKLFF
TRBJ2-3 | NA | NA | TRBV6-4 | TGTGCCAGCTCCCGGTACTACACAGATACGCAGTATTTT | CASSRYYTDTQYF
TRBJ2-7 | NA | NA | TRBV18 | TGTGCCAGCTCACCTCGATTTCAGGGGAACTCCTACGAGCAGTACTTC | CASSPRFQGNSYEQYF
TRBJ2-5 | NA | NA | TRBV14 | TGTGCCAGCAGCCTAGGGGATGCCCAGTACTTC | CASSLGDAQYF
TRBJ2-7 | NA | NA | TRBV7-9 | TGTGCCAGCAGCTTCCAGGGGGACTTAGGGGACGAGCAGTACTTC | CASSFQGDLGDEQYF
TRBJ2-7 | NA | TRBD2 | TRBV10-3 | TGTGCCACCCGGACTAGCGGGAGGGCCAACGAGCAGTACTTC | CATRTSGRANEQYF
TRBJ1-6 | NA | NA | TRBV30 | TGTGCCTGGAGGGAATCAGGGGCCTCCTATAATTCACCCCTCCACTTT | CAWRESGASYNSPLHF
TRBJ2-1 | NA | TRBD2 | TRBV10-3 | TGTGCCATCAGTGGGGGCCGGACTAGCGGGGCAAGCTCCTACAATGAGCAGTTCTTC | CAISGGRTSGASSYNEQFF
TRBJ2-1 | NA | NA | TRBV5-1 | TGCGCCAGCAGCTTGGTTCTAGCATTGGTGGATGAGCAGTTCTTC | CASSLVLALVDEQFF
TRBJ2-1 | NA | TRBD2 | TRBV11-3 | TGTGCCAGCAGCTCAGTAGCGGGAGGGCCCAATGAGCAGTTCTTC | CASSSVAGGPNEQFF
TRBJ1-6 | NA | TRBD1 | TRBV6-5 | TGTGCCAGCAGGGACAGGGGAATCTATAATTCACCCCTCCACTTT | CASRDRGIYNSPLHF
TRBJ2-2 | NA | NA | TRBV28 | TGTGCCAGCAGTTCCTTCACCGGGGAGCTGTTTTTT | CASSSFTGELFF
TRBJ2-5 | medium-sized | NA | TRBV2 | TGTGCCAGCAGCCCAAGGCAGACCGACGGAGGTGCCCAGTACTTC | CASSPRQTDGGAQYF
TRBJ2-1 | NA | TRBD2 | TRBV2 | TGTGCCGGATCCGGGACTAGCGGGAGACATGAGCAGTTCTTC | CAGSGTSGRHEQFF
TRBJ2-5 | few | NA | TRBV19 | TGTGCCAGTAGCAAACGGGGGCAAGAGACCCAGTACTTC | CASSKRGQETQYF
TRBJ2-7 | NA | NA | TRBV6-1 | TGTGCCAGCAGTGAAGATCAGGGAACCTACGAGCAGTACTTC | CASSEDQGTYEQYF
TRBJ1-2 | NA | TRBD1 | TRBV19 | TGTGCCAGTAAATTCAGGGGACAGGGTGGCGGCGACTATGGCTACACCTTC | CASKFRGQGGGDYGYTF
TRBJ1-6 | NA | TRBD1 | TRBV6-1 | TGTGCCAGCAGTGCTGCCACCGGGACAGGGGTATGGAATTCACCCCTCCACTTT | CASSAATGTGVWNSPLHF
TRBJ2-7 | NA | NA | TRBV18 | TGTGCCAGCTCACCCACGGACTCCGGGGAGCAGTACTTC | CASSPTDSGEQYF
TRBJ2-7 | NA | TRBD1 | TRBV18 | TGTGCCAGCTCACCTGACAGGGACGAGCAGTACTTC | CASSPDRDEQYF
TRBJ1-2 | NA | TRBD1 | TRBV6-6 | TGTGCCAGCAGTTACCCTCAGGGGGGATTATATGGCTACACCTTC | CASSYPQGGLYGYTF
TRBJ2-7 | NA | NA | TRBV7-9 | TGTGCCAGCAGCTTAGCGGGGGCCTACGGTCACGAGCAGTACTTC | CASSLAGAYGHEQYF
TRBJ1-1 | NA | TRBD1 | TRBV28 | TGTGCCAGCAGTTCCCTCCTAAGACAGGGGGTAGGCACTGAAGCTTTCTTT | CASSSLLRQGVGTEAFF
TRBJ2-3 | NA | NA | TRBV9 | TGTGCCAGCAGCGTTGTCGGGAGCACAGATACGCAGTATTTT | CASSVVGSTDTQYF
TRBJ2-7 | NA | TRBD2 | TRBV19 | TGTGCCAGTAGTAACCGGGGGCTAGCGGGAGACGAGCAGTACTTC | CASSNRGLAGDEQYF
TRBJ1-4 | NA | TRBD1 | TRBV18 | TGTGCCAGCTCACCTGGACAGGCTGAAAAACTGTTTTTT | CASSPGQAEKLFF
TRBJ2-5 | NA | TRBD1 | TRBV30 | TGTGCCTGGACCGGTTGGCATGGACAGGGTTTCGAGACCCAGTACTTC | CAWTGWHGQGFETQYF